One and the same sample provided the 13 T cell receptor beta chains below, sequenced in a study of blood T cell repertoires in COVID-19. The protocol was immunoSEQ multiplex PCR, while the TCRdb copy is restricted to in-frame clones and leaves out a portion. Among 250,000 to 350,000 clones listed, roughly 90% were seen once. Sequencing was done on a sample of PBMCs or T cells enriched from blood (not recorded which). These receptors were taken from a woman aged 30 to 39 who had recovered from COVID-19.

The rearrangement joins TRBV24-1 to TRBJ2-2; 10 bases match TRBD1. The V gene's germline CDR1 is KGHDR and CDR2 SFDVKD. The CDR3 sequence is 15 residues long. V lost 3 bases, J lost 7 bases, and 4 bases stayed unmatched. The CDR3 loop is CATSDPTGGFGELFF. As DNA, the CDR3 is TGTGCCACCAGTGATCCGACAGGGGGCTTCGGGGAGCTGTTTTTT.

The V gene is TRBV28, the J gene TRBJ1-2, with no clear D. Germline lookup yields CDR1 MDHEN and CDR2 SYDVKM. CDR3 size: 13 residues. The V gene lost 3 bases and the J gene lost 2 bases, with 7 bases spanning the gap. The CDR3 nucleotides are TGTGCCAGCAGTTTTGTGGAGAACTATGGCTACACCTTC. It is translated as CASSFVENYGYTF.

The chain uses TRBV4-2 and TRBJ2-2; D may be TRBD2 (6 bases). This CDR3 has 20 amino acids. Germline V gene lookup returns CDR1 LGHNA and CDR2 YNFKEQ. Trimming left V 0 bases short and J 2 bases short, with 22 bases between. The CDR3 coding sequence is TGTGCCAGCAGCCAAGATCTCGTTCTGCCTTTCGGGGGTAACACCGGGGAGCTGTTTTTT. It specifies CASSQDLVLPFGGNTGELFF.

The V and J genes are TRBV4-2 and TRBJ2-5, with 7 bases aligning to TRBD2. Germline V gene data show CDR1 as LGHNA and CDR2 as YNFKEQ. This CDR3 spans 14 amino acids. V was clipped by 1 base and J by 4 bases; unmatched bases: 3. CDR3: CASSQGGGTETQYF. Written as DNA, the CDR3 is TGTGCCAGCAGCCAAGGGGGGGGTACAGAGACCCAGTACTTC.

This clone was detected a few times. The rearrangement links TRBV7-9 to TRBJ1-2, with 8 nucleotides matching TRBD1. Germline loops: CDR1 SEHNR, CDR2 FQNEAQ (reference sequence). CDR3 length: 15 residues. Trimming at V came to 5 bases and at J to 12 bases, leaving 17 bases not matched to a gene. The CDR3 region has the DNA TGTGCCAGCAGCCACCGACAGGGGAGTTATGCAGGAGACACCTTC. This encodes CASSHRQGSYAGDTF.

This chain links TRBV4-2 with TRBJ2-5, with 8 positions matching TRBD2. Germline CDR1 is LGHNA and CDR2 is YNFKEQ. V shed 1 base, J shed 5 bases, and the junction held 6 bases outside the gene matches. The CDR3 is 15 residues long. The CDR3 spells CASSQGGLAGETQYF. In DNA, the CDR3 is TGTGCCAGCAGCCAAGGTGGACTAGCCGGTGAGACCCAGTACTTC.

This chain links TRBV5-1 with TRBJ1-2, with D unclear. The CDR3 is 14 residues long. Trimming stripped 4 bases from V and 1 base from J, with 11 bases between. CDR1 is SGHRS and CDR2 is YFSETQ in the germline V gene. CDR3 protein: CASSASHSNYGYTF. In nucleotides, the CDR3 is TGCGCCAGCAGCGCGTCCCACAGTAACTATGGCTACACCTTC.

The chain carries TRBV2 and TRBJ2-6; D not resolved. V was clipped by 10 bases and J by 1 base, with 8 bases between them. Germline-derived CDR1 and CDR2 are SNHLY and FYNNEI. The CDR3 spans 13 residues. Here the CDR3 reads CATRESGANVLTF. The CDR3 DNA sequence: TGTGCCACCAGAGAGTCTGGGGCCAACGTCCTGACTTTC.

This clone was detected once. The gene calls are TRBV18 and TRBJ1-1; 7 bases are a match to TRBD1. Germline-derived CDR1 and CDR2 are KGHSH and LQKENI. V dropped 8 bases and J dropped 0; count of bases not matched to a gene: 6. This CDR3 has 14 amino acids. Here the CDR3 DNA reads TGTGCCAGCGGCGGGACAGCTATGAACACTGAAGCTTTCTTT. Its protein is CASGGTAMNTEAFF.

The chain carries TRBV4-2 and TRBJ2-3; TRBD2 matches at 13 bases. This CDR3 contains 16 residues. Germline lookup yields CDR1 LGHNA and CDR2 YNFKEQ. V lost 2 bases to trimming and J lost 5 bases; unmatched junction nucleotides: 4. CDR3 amino acids: CASSQQTSGGLDTQYF. CDR3 sequence (DNA): TGTGCCAGCAGCCAACAGACTAGCGGGGGGTTAGATACGCAGTATTTT.

In DNA, the CDR3 is TGTGCCAGCTCACCCGGGACAGGGACCACCGGGGAGCTGTTTTTT. This translates into CASSPGTGTTGELFF. The chain uses TRBV18 and TRBJ2-2, with TRBD1 matching over 9 bases. The CDR3 totals 15 residues. Germline V gene lookup returns CDR1 KGHSH and CDR2 LQKENI. J gave up 4 bases and V 3 bases, and 3 bases lay outside the gene matches.

The gene calls are TRBV9 and TRBJ1-3; unclear D gene. The CDR3 is 16 amino acids. The V gene lost 0 bases and the J gene lost 0 bases, with 10 bases spanning the gap. CDR1 and CDR2 from the germline V gene are SGDLS and YYNGEE. CDR3 in DNA: TGTGCCAGCAGCGTAGGTTCGGTATCCTCTGGAAACACCATATATTTT. Its protein is CASSVGSVSSGNTIYF.

V usage is TRBV10-3 and J usage is TRBJ1-6; 10 bases fit TRBD1. The V and J ends lost 6 bases and 9 bases, in that order; junction bases with no gene match: 5. The CDR3 has 14 residues. Per the germline V gene, CDR1 is ENHRY and CDR2 is SYGVKD. CDR3 sequence: CAIRAGTGASPLHF. For the CDR3, the DNA is TGTGCCATCAGGGCCGGGACAGGGGCTTCACCCCTCCACTTT.